The T cell receptor beta chain described here comes from a study of shared clonotypes between healthy human individuals. Across the study: Per donor, three plates held CD4 naive cells, three held CD4 memory, two held CD8 naive and one held CD8 memory. Whole-study results and caveats: Non-shared clonotypes showed lower generation probabilities than clonotypes common to all four donors.

The table came from immunoSEQ multiplex PCR; TCRdb's copy has only in-frame clones and leaves some out. The sample yields about 2 million clones, about 95% seen once. Naive-designated CD8 cells lacked CD45RO, were positively enriched for CCR7, and omitted terminally differentiated effector memory CD45RA+ cells. For this clone: Its specificity is not known.

CDR3 length: 18 amino acids. Germline-derived CDR1 and CDR2 are ENHRY and SYGVKD. V was trimmed by 3 bases and J by 0 bases, leaving 18 bases between them. The TCR comes from a man between 18 and 29 years old in good health. V and J are TRBV10-3 and TRBJ1-5, with D unclear. Sequenced: naive CD8+ T cells sorted from blood. CDR3 in DNA: TGTGCCATCAGTGACCCCCTTGAGCCAACTGATAGCAATCAGCCCCAGCATTTT. This sequence encodes CAISDPLEPTDSNQPQHF.